This T cell receptor (beta chain) was identified in a study of shared clonotypes between healthy human individuals. Study results and caveats: Non-shared clonotypes had lower generation probabilities than those shared by all four donors.

Positively selected for CCR7, the CD45RO-negative cells used as naive CD8 cells excluded terminally differentiated effector memory CD45RA+ cells. This CDR3 has 16 amino acids. Germline trimming cut 5 bases from V and 3 bases from J; bases unmatched to any gene: 7. Germline values: CDR1 SEHNR, CDR2 FQNEAQ (reference sequence). With regard to this clone: Its specificity is unknown.

Sequenced by immunoSEQ multiplex PCR; TCRdb stores in-frame clones only, minus some. The sample consists of about 2.2 million clones, roughly 95% of them appearing once. The clonotype originates from a man aged 18 to 30 in good health. Some clones in this sample may be carry-over from other donors' samples. The V gene is TRBV7-9, the J gene TRBJ2-5; 12 bases line up with TRBD1. The specimen sequenced was naive CD8+ T cells from PBMCs. CDR3: CASSAGTGGGKETQYF. The CDR3 bases are TGTGCCAGCAGCGCCGGGACAGGGGGCGGGAAAGAGACCCAGTACTTC.